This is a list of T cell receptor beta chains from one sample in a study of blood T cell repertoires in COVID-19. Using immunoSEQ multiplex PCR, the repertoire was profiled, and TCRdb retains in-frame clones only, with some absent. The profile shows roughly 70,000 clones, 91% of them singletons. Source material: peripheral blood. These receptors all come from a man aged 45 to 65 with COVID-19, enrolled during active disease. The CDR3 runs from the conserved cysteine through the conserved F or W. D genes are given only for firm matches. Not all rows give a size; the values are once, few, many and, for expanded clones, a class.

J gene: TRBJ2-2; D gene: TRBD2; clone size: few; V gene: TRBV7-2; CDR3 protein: CASSASSGRATGELFF; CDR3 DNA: TGTGCCAGCAGCGCCTCTAGCGGGAGGGCGACCGGGGAGCTGTTTTTT
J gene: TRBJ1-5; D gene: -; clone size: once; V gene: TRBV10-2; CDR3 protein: CASRETGPNQPQHF; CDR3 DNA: TGCGCCAGCAGGGAGACAGGTCCCAATCAGCCCCAGCATTTT
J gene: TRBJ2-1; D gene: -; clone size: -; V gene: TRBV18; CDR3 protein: CASSPYINNEQFF; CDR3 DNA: TGTGCCAGCTCACCATACATTAACAATGAGCAGTTCTTC
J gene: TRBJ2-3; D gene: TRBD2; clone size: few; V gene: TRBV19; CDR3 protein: CASSPLAGTTDTQYF; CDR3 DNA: TGTGCCAGTAGTCCACTAGCGGGGACCACAGATACGCAGTATTTT
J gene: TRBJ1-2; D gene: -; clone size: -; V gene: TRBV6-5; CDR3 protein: CASSYTGSYGYTF; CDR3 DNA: TGTGCCAGCAGTTACACAGGGAGCTATGGCTACACCTTC
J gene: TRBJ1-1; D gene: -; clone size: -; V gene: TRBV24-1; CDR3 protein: CATSGLGRSEAFF; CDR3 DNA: TGTGCCACCAGTGGCCTTGGGAGGTCTGAAGCTTTCTTT
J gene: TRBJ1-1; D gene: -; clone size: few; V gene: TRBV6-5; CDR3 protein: CASTYTEAFF; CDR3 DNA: TGTGCCAGCACCTACACTGAAGCTTTCTTT
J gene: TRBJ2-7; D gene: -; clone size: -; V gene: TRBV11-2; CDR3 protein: CASSLGGGAEQYF; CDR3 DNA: TGTGCCAGCAGCTTAGGAGGAGGGGCCGAGCAGTACTTC
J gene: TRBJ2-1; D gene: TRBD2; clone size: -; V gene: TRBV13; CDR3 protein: CASSLVDGGNEQFF; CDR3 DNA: TGTGCCAGCAGCTTAGTGGACGGGGGGAACGAGCAGTTCTTC
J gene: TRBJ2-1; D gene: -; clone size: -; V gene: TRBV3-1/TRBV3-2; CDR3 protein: CASSQGGNEQFF; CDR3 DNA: TGTGCCAGCAGCCAAGGAGGGAATGAGCAGTTCTTC
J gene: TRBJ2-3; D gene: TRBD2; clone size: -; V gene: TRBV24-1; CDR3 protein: CATSDAPAGRGDTQYF; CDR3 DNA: TGTGCCACCAGTGATGCTCCAGCGGGAAGGGGAGATACGCAGTATTTT
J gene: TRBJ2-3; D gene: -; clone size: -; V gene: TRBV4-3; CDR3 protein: CASSQAGGTDTQYF; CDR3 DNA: TGCGCCAGCAGCCAAGCGGGGGGCACAGATACGCAGTATTTT
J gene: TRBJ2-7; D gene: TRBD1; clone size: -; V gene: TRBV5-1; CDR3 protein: CASSMGQGFNEQYF; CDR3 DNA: TGCGCCAGCAGCATGGGACAGGGGTTCAACGAGCAGTACTTC
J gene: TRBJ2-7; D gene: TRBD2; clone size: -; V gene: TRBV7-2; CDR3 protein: CASSLVTSGYEQYF; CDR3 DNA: TGTGCCAGCAGCTTAGTGACTAGCGGATACGAGCAGTACTTC
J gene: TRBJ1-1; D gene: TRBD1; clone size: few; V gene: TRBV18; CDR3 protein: CASSPGTGRTEAFF; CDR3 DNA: TGTGCCAGCTCACCTGGGACAGGTAGGACTGAAGCTTTCTTT
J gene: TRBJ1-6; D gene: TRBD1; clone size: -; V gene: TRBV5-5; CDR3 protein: CASSYGQGYSPLHF; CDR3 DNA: TGTGCCAGCAGTTATGGACAGGGATATTCACCCCTCCACTTT
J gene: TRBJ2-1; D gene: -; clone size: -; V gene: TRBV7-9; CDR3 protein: CASSSGVNEQFF; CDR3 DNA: TGTGCCAGCAGCTCGGGGGTAAATGAGCAGTTCTTC
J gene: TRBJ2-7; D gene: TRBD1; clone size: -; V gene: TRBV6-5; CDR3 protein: CASNLGQASSYEQYF; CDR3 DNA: TGTGCCAGCAACCTGGGACAGGCAAGCTCCTACGAGCAGTACTTC
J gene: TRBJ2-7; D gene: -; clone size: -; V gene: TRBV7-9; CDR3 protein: CASSLPPGGEQYF; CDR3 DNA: TGTGCCAGCAGCTTGCCTCCCGGGGGCGAGCAGTACTTC
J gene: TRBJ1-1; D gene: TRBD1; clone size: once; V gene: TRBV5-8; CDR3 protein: CASSPDRGATEAFF; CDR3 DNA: TGTGCCAGCAGCCCGGACAGGGGAGCCACTGAAGCTTTCTTT
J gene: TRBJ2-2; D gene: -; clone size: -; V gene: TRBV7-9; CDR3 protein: CASSLPEGANTGELFF; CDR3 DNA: TGTGCCAGCAGTCTGCCCGAGGGAGCGAACACCGGGGAGCTGTTTTTT
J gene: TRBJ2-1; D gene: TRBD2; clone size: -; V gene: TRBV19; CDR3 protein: CASRQRESYNEQFF; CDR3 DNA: TGTGCCAGCCGTCAGCGGGAGAGCTACAATGAGCAGTTCTTC
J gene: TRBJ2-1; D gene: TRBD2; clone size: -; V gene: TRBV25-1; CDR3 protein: CASTPSGSSYNEQFF; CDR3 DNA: TGTGCCAGCACCCCTAGCGGGAGCTCCTACAATGAGCAGTTCTTC
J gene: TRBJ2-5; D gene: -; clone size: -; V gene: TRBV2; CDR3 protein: CASSEQSEETQYF; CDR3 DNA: TGTGCCAGCAGTGAACAGTCAGAAGAGACCCAGTACTTC
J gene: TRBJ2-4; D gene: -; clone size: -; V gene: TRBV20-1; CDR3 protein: CSASLLVENIQYF; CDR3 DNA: TGCAGTGCTAGTTTACTAGTAGAAAACATTCAGTACTTC
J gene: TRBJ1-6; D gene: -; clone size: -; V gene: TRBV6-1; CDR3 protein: CASSGATGPGSYNSPLHF; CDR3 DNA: TGTGCCAGCAGTGGGGCGACAGGTCCCGGGTCCTATAATTCACCCCTCCACTTT
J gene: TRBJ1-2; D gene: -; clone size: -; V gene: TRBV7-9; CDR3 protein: CASSLVTGQNYGYTF; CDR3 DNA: TGTGCCAGCAGCTTAGTGACTGGACAGAACTATGGCTACACCTTC
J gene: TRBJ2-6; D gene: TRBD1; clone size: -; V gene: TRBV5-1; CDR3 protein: CASSVTGLGANVLTF; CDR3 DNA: TGCGCCAGCAGCGTGACAGGGTTAGGGGCCAACGTCCTGACTTTC
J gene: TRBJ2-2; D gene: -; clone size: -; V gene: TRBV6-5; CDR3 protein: CASSFRLNTGELFF; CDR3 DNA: TGTGCCAGCAGTTTCCGGTTGAACACCGGGGAGCTGTTTTTT
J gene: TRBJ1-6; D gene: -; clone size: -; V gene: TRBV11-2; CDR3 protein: CASSLSGGITSPLHF; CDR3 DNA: TGTGCCAGCAGTCTGTCGGGGGGGATCACCTCACCCCTCCACTTT
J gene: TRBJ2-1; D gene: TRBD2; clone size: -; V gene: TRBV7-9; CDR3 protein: CASRERLAGDEQFF; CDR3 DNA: TGTGCCAGCAGGGAAAGACTAGCTGGCGATGAGCAGTTCTTC
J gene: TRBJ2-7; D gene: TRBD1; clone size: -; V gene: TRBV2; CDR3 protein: CASSDRGQGVSYEQYF; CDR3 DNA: TGTGCCAGCAGTGATCGGGGACAGGGGGTTTCCTACGAGCAGTACTTC
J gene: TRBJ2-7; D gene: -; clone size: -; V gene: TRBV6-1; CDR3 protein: CASSPFNREGQYF; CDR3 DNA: TGTGCCAGCAGCCCCTTCAACAGGGAAGGGCAGTACTTC
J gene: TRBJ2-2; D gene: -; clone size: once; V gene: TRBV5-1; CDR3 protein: CASSSPRAGANTGELFF; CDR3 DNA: TGCGCCAGCAGCTCACCCCGGGCAGGGGCTAACACCGGGGAGCTGTTTTTT
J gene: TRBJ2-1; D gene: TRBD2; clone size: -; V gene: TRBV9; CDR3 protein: CASSAGTSGDNEQFF; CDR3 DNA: TGTGCCAGCAGCGCCGGGACTAGCGGAGACAATGAGCAGTTCTTC
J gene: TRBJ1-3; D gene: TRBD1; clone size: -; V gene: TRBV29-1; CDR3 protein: CSVGQTLSGNTIYF; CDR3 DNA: TGCAGCGTGGGACAGACCCTCTCTGGAAACACCATATATTTT
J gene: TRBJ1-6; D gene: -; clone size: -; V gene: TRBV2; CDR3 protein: CASSAGGGSPLHF; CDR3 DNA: TGTGCCAGCAGTGCCGGGGGTGGATCACCCCTCCACTTT
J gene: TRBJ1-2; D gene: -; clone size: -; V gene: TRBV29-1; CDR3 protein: CSVSAGDGYTF; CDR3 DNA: TGCAGCGTTAGCGCGGGGGATGGCTACACCTTC
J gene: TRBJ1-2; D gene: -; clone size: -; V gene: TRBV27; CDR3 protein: CASSFRGRPNYGYTF; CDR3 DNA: TGTGCCAGCAGTTTTCGTGGGAGGCCCAACTATGGCTACACCTTC
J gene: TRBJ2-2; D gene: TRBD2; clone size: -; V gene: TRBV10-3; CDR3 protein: CAISDPGLAGGNTGELFF; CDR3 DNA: TGTGCCATCAGCGACCCGGGACTAGCGGGAGGAAACACCGGGGAGCTGTTTTTT
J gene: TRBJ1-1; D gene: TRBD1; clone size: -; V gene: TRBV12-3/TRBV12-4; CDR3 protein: CASSSPGQGEAFF; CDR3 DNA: TGTGCCAGCAGTTCCCCGGGACAGGGGGAAGCTTTCTTT
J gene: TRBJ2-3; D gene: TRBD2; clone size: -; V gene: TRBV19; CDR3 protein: CASKASGFTDTQYF; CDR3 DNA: TGTGCCAGTAAAGCTAGCGGTTTCACAGATACGCAGTATTTT
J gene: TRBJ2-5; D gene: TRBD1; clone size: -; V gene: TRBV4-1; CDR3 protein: CASSQGFGPTGETQYF; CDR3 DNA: TGCGCCAGCAGCCAAGGGTTCGGGCCGACAGGGGAGACCCAGTACTTC
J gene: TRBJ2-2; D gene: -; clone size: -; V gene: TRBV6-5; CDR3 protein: CASSYGSLGGELFF; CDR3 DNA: TGTGCCAGCAGTTACGGGAGCTTGGGCGGGGAGCTGTTTTTT
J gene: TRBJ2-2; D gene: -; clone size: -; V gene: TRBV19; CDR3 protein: CASKEAKDTGELFF; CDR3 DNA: TGTGCCAGTAAAGAAGCGAAAGACACCGGGGAGCTGTTTTTT
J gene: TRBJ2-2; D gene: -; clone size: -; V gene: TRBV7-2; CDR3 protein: CASSFPGTPPSTGELFF; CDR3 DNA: TGTGCCAGCAGCTTCCCTGGGACACCCCCGAGCACCGGGGAGCTGTTTTTT
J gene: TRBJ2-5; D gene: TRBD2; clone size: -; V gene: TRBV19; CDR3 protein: CASQRGLASGRAGETQYF; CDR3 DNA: TGTGCCAGCCAAAGGGGGTTAGCTAGCGGGAGGGCCGGGGAGACCCAGTACTTC
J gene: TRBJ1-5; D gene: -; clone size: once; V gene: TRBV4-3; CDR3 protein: CASSQSYSNQPQHF; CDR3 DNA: TGCGCCAGCAGCCAGTCTTATAGCAATCAGCCCCAGCATTTT
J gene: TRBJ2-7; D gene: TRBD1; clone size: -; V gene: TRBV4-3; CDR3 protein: CASSQDYGTVYYEQYF; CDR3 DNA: TGCGCCAGCAGCCAAGATTACGGGACAGTCTACTACGAGCAGTACTTC
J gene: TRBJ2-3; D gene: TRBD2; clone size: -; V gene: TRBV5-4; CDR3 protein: CASRLGLAGGSSTDTQYF; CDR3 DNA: TGTGCCAGCAGACTGGGACTAGCGGGAGGCTCGAGCACAGATACGCAGTATTTT
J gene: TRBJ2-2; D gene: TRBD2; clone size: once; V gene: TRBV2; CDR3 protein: CASSEGTSGPAGELFF; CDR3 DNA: TGTGCCAGCAGTGAGGGGACTAGCGGACCCGCCGGGGAGCTGTTTTTT
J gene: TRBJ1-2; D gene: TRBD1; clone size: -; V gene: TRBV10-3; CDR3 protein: CATLGQAQDGYTF; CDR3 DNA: TGTGCCACGCTGGGACAGGCCCAAGATGGCTACACCTTC
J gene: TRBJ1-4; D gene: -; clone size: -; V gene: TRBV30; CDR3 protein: CAWKRGREKLFF; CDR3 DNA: TGTGCCTGGAAAAGAGGGAGGGAAAAACTGTTTTTT
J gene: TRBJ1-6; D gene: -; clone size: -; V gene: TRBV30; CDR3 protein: CAWSSGSGAPLHF; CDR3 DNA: TGTGCCTGGAGCTCGGGATCCGGGGCACCCCTCCACTTT
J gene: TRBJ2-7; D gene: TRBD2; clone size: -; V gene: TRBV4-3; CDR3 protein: CASSQGGTSGSYEQYF; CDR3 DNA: TGCGCCAGCAGCCAAGGTGGGACTAGCGGCTCCTACGAGCAGTACTTC